This TCR beta chain comes out of a study of identical twins' blood T cells. Notes on the study in general: Twins reportedly had markedly more similar V usage than unrelated donors, even among out-of-frame TCRbeta clonotypes.

This CDR3 comprises 15 residues. From germline, CDR1 is SGHRS and CDR2 YFSETQ. V lost 7 bases and J lost 1, with 17 bases in between. A previously described protocol, modified, built RNA-based TCR cDNA libraries. TCRdb re-analysed the 5' RACE reads in MiXCR, keeping a single row per CDR3 protein. The data show 300,000 to 450,000 distinct CDR3 sequences, 28% seen once. With regard to this clonotype: Its specificity is not known.

Source material: PBMCs. The chain recombines TRBV5-1 with TRBJ1-2; perhaps TRBD1 as D (6 bases). This receptor was obtained from a woman aged 18 to 50 in good health. CDR3 in amino acids: CASRPDSQHNYGYTF. The CDR3, as DNA: TGCGCCAGCCGACCGGACAGCCAACATAACTATGGCTACACCTTC.